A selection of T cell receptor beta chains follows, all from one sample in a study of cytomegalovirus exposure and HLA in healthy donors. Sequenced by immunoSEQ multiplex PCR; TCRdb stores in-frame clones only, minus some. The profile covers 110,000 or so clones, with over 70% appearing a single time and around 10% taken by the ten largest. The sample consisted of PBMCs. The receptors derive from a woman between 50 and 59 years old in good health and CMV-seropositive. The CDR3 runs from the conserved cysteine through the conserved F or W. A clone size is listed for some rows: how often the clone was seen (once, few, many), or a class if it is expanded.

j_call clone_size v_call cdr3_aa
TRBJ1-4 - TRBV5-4 CASSVQQGEKLFF
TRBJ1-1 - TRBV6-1 CASFQGLEAFF
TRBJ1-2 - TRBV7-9 CASSLANTNYGYTF
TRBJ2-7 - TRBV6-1 CASSEKLSSYEQYF
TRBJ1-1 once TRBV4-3 CASSQEGGNSEAFF
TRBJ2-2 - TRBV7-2 CASSLASSAGELFF
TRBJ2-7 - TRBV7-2 CASSSSGTSAYEQYF
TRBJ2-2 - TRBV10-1 CASSDDGSTGELFF
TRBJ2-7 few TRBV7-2 CASSPGGIYEQYF
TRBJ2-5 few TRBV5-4 CASSSDRGQETQYF
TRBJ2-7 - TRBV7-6 CASSLKLAGDRYEQYF
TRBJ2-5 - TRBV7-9 CASSLASGEETQYF
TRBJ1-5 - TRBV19 CASSIGQSNQPQHF
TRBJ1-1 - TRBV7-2 CASSSYRRGAFF
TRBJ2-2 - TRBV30 CAWSVRENTGELFF
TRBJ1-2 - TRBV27 CASSFQGTNYGYTF
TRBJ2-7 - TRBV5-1 CASSPSSGSYEQYF
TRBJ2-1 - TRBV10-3 CAISDGGGAANEQFF
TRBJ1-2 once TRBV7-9 CASSWTGGVSIGGYTF
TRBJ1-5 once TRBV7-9 CASSSDRDSNQPQHF
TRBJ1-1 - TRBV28 CASRIGQGYRTEAFF
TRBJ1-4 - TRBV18 CASSTEAANEKLFF
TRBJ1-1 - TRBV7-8 CASRGTGRNTEAFF
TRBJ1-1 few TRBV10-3 CAIGDPKITEAFF
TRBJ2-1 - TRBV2 CASSDLAGRRGEQFF
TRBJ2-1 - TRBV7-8 CASSLGTYNEQFF
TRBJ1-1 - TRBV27 CASSLFRGLDTEAFF
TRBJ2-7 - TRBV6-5 CASRNVQGSYEQYF
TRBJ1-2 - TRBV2 CASSRQEYYGYTF
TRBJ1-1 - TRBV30 CAWRDLGWGQGAFEAFF
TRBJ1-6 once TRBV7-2 CASSPLMSQGSPLHF
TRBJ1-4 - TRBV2 CASSEVQAEKLFF
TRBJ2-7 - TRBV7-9 CASGQALSYEQYF
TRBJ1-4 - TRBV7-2 CASSSTGQGGKLFF
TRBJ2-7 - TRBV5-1 CASSWGGSEQYF
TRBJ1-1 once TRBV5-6 CASSLERGTGRERAFF
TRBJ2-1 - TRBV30 CAWRGAGDLYNEQFF
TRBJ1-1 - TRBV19 CASGDRGRTEAFF
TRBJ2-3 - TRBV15 CATSRHRDGTDTQYF
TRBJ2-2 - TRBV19 CASSTTSNWAGELFF
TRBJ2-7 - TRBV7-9 CASSLDIYEQYF
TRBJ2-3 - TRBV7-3 CASSPGLASDTQYF
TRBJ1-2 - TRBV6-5 CASSYSTGRDGYTF
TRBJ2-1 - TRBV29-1 CSVEISGTAPDEQFF
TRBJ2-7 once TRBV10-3 CAITESTGSYEQYF
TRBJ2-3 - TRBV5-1 CASSELQGADTQYF
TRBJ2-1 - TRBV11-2 CASSLTDQGGNEQFF
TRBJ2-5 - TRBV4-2 CASSQTGETQYF
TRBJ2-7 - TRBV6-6 CASSYDSGGGLKQYF
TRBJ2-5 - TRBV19 CASSDRETQYF